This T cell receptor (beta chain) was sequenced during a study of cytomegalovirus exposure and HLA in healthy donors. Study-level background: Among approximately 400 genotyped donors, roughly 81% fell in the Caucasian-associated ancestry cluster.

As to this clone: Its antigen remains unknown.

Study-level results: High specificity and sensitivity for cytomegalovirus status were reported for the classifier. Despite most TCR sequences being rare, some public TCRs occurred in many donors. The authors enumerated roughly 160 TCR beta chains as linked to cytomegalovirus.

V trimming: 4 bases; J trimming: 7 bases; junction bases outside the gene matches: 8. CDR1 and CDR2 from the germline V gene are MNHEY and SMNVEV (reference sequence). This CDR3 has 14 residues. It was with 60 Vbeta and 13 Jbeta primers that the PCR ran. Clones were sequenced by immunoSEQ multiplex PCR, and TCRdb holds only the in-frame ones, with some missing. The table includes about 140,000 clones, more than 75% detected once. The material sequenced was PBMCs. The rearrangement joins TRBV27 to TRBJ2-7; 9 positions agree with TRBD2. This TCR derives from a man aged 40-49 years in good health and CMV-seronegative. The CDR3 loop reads CASSYGGGVSEQYF. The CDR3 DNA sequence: TGTGCCAGCAGTTACGGCGGGGGGGTAAGTGAGCAGTACTTC.